This T cell receptor beta chain is drawn from a study of T cell repertoires in cytomegalovirus infection. Study-level results: Ex vivo responses were dominated by HLA-C-restricted CMV-specific TCR beta clonotypes.

TCRdb called the reads again in MiXCR, with one record for every CDR3 protein. Of 25,000 to 35,000 distinct CDR3 sequences detected, over 15% appear once; the ten largest clones hold roughly 80%. Germline V gene sequence: CDR1 MRHNA, CDR2 SNTAGT. The CDR3 spans 14 residues. Comment on this clonotype: Its cognate antigen is unknown. A clone one base away is much larger, so this may be a read error.

The sample here was CD8+ T cells from cultured PBMCs, taken from culture after CMV antigen stimulation. The TCR originated in a human donor in good health (CMV status not recorded). Some clones in this sample may be carry-over from other donors' samples. V and J are TRBV6-4 and TRBJ2-1; no reliable D call. DNA of the CDR3: TGTGCCAACAGTGTGGAACGGTCCTACAATGAGCAGTTCTTC. Translated: CANSVERSYNEQFF.